These 9 T cell receptor beta chains were sequenced from one sample in a study of blood T cell repertoires in COVID-19. Using immunoSEQ multiplex PCR, the repertoire was profiled, and TCRdb retains in-frame clones only, with some absent. The sample records around 200,000 clones, 70% to 90% being singletons. Sequences were obtained from PBMCs or T cells enriched from blood (not recorded which). These receptors were obtained from a woman aged 40 to 50 with acute COVID-19.

This chain uses TRBV7-8 with TRBJ2-7, with 7 bases that match TRBD2. CDR1 is SGHVS and CDR2 is FQNEAQ in the germline V gene. The V segment lost 5 bases and the J segment 5 bases; nucleotides outside the gene matches: 15. The CDR3 totals 16 residues. This chain's CDR3 is CASSKSTFSGGDEQYF. The CDR3 nucleotides are TGTGCCAGCAGCAAATCTACCTTCTCGGGAGGCGACGAGCAGTACTTC.

This chain joins TRBV19 and TRBJ1-5; perhaps TRBD1 as D (5 bases). Germline V gene sequence: CDR1 LNHDA, CDR2 SQIVND (reference sequence). Between the trimmed V and J ends, which lost 1 base and 4 bases, there was a span of 14 bases. This CDR3 contains 16 residues. CDR3 bases: TGTGCCAGTAGTATAGGAACAGGTACCCGTAATCAGCCCCAGCATTTT. Amino acids: CASSIGTGTRNQPQHF.

Details on this clone: Other DNA sequences within the sample encode an identical CDR3. The rearrangement uses TRBV9 and TRBJ2-7, with TRBD2 matching 10 bases. Germline lookup yields CDR1 SGDLS and CDR2 YYNGEE. The junction had 3 bases not matched to a gene; V was cut back by 3 bases and J by 3 bases. The CDR3 contains 14 residues. CDR3 in amino acids: CASSALAGGYEQYF. The CDR3 region has the DNA TGTGCCAGCAGCGCATTAGCGGGAGGCTACGAGCAGTACTTC.

The count of this clone is one. V usage is TRBV5-1 and J usage is TRBJ2-7; D possibly corresponds to TRBD2 (6 bases). Germline CDR1 and CDR2: SGHRS and YFSETQ. The CDR3 extends over 15 amino acids. The V end was cut by 1 base, the J end by 5 bases, with 16 bases between. The CDR3 here is CASSLSVGGGDEQYF. The CDR3 DNA is TGCGCCAGCAGCTTGTCTGTGGGTGGCGGGGACGAGCAGTACTTC.

The chain is built from TRBV28 and TRBJ1-6; TRBD1 might be the D (5 bases). Germline V gives CDR1 MDHEN, CDR2 SYDVKM. This CDR3 comprises 15 residues. Trimming shortened V by 7 bases and J by 8 bases, and 18 bases separated the two germline ends. CDR3 sequence: CASTSRGAFYSPLHF. CDR3 in DNA: TGTGCCAGCACCTCCCGCGGGGCATTCTATTCACCCCTCCACTTT.

The chain links TRBV5-5 to TRBJ1-1; 8 positions agree with TRBD1. The CDR3 loop spans 15 amino acids. V was pared by 4 bases and J by 1 base, with 6 bases of the junction left unmatched. Germline values: CDR1 SGHKS, CDR2 YYEKEE (reference sequence). CDR3 loop: CASSPRDRRNTEAFF. DNA for the CDR3: TGTGCCAGCAGCCCGAGGGACAGGAGGAACACTGAAGCTTTCTTT.

The chain combines TRBV30 with TRBJ1-2; TRBD1 matches at 7 bases. This CDR3 has 12 amino acids. J was trimmed by 7 bases and V by 0 bases; bases with no gene match: 2. Germline CDR1 and CDR2: GTSNPN and SVGIG (reference sequence). The DNA of the CDR3 is TGTGCCTGGAGTGTAGGGGGCGGTGGCTACACCTTC. Its protein product is CAWSVGGGGYTF.

The rearrangement joins TRBV28 to TRBJ1-5, with unresolved D. V lost 3 bases, J lost 3 bases, and 9 bases lay in between. Germline V gene sequence: CDR1 MDHEN, CDR2 SYDVKM. The CDR3 totals 14 residues. DNA of the CDR3: TGTGCCAGCAGTTTTACGGGGAACAATCAGCCCCAGCATTTT. It yields the protein CASSFTGNNQPQHF. Filled out from reference TRBV28 and TRBJ1-5, the complete variable domain reads DVKVTQSSRYLVKRTGEKVFLECVQDMDHENMFWYRQDPGLGLRLIYFSYDVKMKEKGDIPEGYSVSREKKERFSLILESASTNQTSMYLCASSFTGNNQPQHFGDGTRLSIL.

The chain is built from TRBV7-2 and TRBJ1-1; the D gene is possibly TRBD1 (5 bases). V was pared by 1 base and J by 1 base, with 10 bases between. The germline gives CDR1 SGHTA, CDR2 FQGNSA. This CDR3 is built from 15 residues. CDR3 in amino acids: CASSLVRGGNTEAFF. Here the CDR3 DNA reads TGTGCCAGCAGCTTAGTTCGCGGGGGGAACACTGAAGCTTTCTTT.